The 11 T cell receptor beta chains below were found in one sample sequenced in a study of CD8 T cells in ankylosing spondylitis. These receptors' targets are unknown. Overall study findings and caveats: Apparently characteristic of ankylosing spondylitis blood was a TCR beta motif (under ten highly homologous variants).

TCRdb independently ran MiXCR on the 5' RACE reads; one entry per CDR3 protein. The data contain 650,000 to 800,000 distinct CDR3 sequences, under 20% of them singletons. The sample was blood, either unsorted or a sorted T cell fraction (not recorded which). Receptors originate from a male donor with ankylosing spondylitis.

The sample holds many counts of this clonotype. V is TRBV9 and J is TRBJ2-3; D perhaps matches TRBD2 (6 bases). Trimming removed 5 bases from V and 0 bases from J, with 10 bases in between. CDR3 size: 14 residues. The germline gives CDR1 SGDLS, CDR2 YYNGEE. CDR3 loop: CASSVGGSTDTQYF. The CDR3 DNA follows: TGTGCCAGCAGTGTGGGGGGAAGCACAGATACGCAGTATTTT.

This clonotype was seen only a few times. The V call is TRBV28, the J call TRBJ2-1; 8 bases fit TRBD1. Germline V lookup: CDR1 MDHEN, CDR2 SYDVKM. Germline trimming cut 6 bases from V and 10 bases from J; bases unmatched to any gene: 14. The CDR3 is 15 residues long. The CDR3 nucleotides read TGTGCCAGCAGCAAGGACAGGGACATTTTTACGGAGCAGTTCTTC. This codes for CASSKDRDIFTEQFF.

The genes are TRBV15 and TRBJ2-5, with TRBD2 as a possible D gene (7 bases). CDR1 and CDR2 from the germline V gene are LNHNV and YYDKDF (reference sequence). Trimming removed 0 bases at V and 7 bases at J, with 27 bases between. This CDR3 contains 19 residues. The CDR3 is CATSRDLLGDGGAHLTQYF. The CDR3, as DNA: TGTGCCACCAGCAGAGATCTTTTAGGTGATGGGGGGGCCCATCTGACCCAGTACTTC. The full variable domain, completed using reference TRBV15 and TRBJ2-5, is DAMVIQNPRYQVTQFGKPVTLSCSQTLNHNVMYWYQQKSSQAPKLLFHYYDKDFNNEADTPDNFQSRRPNTSFCFLDIRSPGLGDTAMYLCATSRDLLGDGGAHLTQYFGPGTRLLVL.

This clonotype was counted at least ten times. The chain couples TRBV12-3 or TRBV12-4 to TRBJ2-2; D is perhaps TRBD2 (6 bases). V was trimmed by 5 bases and J by 2 bases, leaving 12 bases between them. The CDR3 is made up of 15 amino acids. The CDR3: CASSTGTPNTGELFF. The CDR3 DNA is TGTGCCAGCAGTACCGGGACTCCTAACACCGGGGAGCTGTTTTTT.

The rearrangement uses TRBV4-1 and TRBJ1-5; 8 bases map to TRBD1. This CDR3 contains 12 residues. J gave up 12 bases and V 0 bases, and 1 base lay outside the gene matches. Germline V gene sequence: CDR1 MGHRA, CDR2 YSYEKL. CDR3 DNA: TGCGCCAGCAGCCAAGAAGGACAGGGCCAGCATTTT. It yields the protein CASSQEGQGQHF.

The chain joins TRBV2 to TRBJ1-5; D is uncertain. Per germline, CDR1 SNHLY and CDR2 FYNNEI. The CDR3 is 14 amino acids. The V gene lost 4 bases and the J gene lost 1 base, with 8 bases spanning the gap. Here the CDR3 reads CASSVVLSNQPQHF. The CDR3 DNA reads as TGTGCCAGCAGTGTAGTGCTCAGCAATCAGCCCCAGCATTTT.

This clonotype was seen more than once but under ten times. The chain links TRBV20-1 to TRBJ2-1; 11 bases are a match to TRBD2. The CDR3 loop spans 14 amino acids. V was clipped by 6 bases and J by 7 bases; unmatched bases: 8. The germline V gene has CDR1 DFQATT and CDR2 SNEGSKA (reference sequence). The chain's CDR3 is CSASLAGGPNEQFF. The CDR3, as DNA: TGCAGTGCCTCTCTAGCGGGGGGACCAAATGAGCAGTTCTTC.

The chain links TRBV20-1 to TRBJ1-1; maybe TRBD1 (5 bases). The CDR3 contains 15 residues. CDR1 and CDR2 (germline): DFQATT, SNEGSKA (reference sequence). With 0 bases removed from V and 3 bases from J, the gap between germline ends came to 14 bases. The CDR3 sequence: CSARDLQGGDTEAFF. In DNA, the CDR3 is TGCAGTGCTAGAGATCTCCAGGGCGGAGACACTGAAGCTTTCTTT.

In its sample, this clonotype was seen many times. J is TRBJ1-1 and V is TRBV20-1; weak D call: TRBD1 (5 bases). CDR3 length: 13 residues. Germline CDR1 DFQATT, CDR2 SNEGSKA (reference sequence). Trimming took off 1 base at V and 5 bases at J, with 11 bases between the two ends. The DNA of the CDR3 is TGCAGTGCTAGAGGGGGGGAGGGAACTGAAGCTTTCTTT. It specifies CSARGGEGTEAFF.

V usage is TRBV4-3 and J usage is TRBJ2-7, with a tentative D call TRBD2 (5 bases). The CDR3 has 15 amino acids. Germline CDR1 LGHNA, CDR2 YSLEER. Trimming pared 1 base from V and 0 bases from J, leaving 10 bases between. CDR3 loop: CASSQVLDSSYEQYF. Written as DNA, the CDR3 is TGCGCCAGCAGCCAAGTGCTGGACTCCTCCTACGAGCAGTACTTC.

This clonotype was seen a handful of times. This chain connects TRBV7-6 to TRBJ2-5; either TRBD1 or TRBD2 may fit D (5 bases each). The CDR3 contains 15 residues. The V gene's germline CDR1 is SGHVS and CDR2 FNYEAQ. Trimming shortened V by 0 bases and J by 5 bases, and 13 bases separated the two germline ends. The CDR3 region is CASSLAEGLYETQYF. In DNA, the CDR3 is TGTGCCAGCAGCTTAGCTGAGGGGCTGTATGAGACCCAGTACTTC.